This TCR beta chain stems from a study of blood T cell repertoires in COVID-19. CDR1 SGDLS and CDR2 YYNGEE come from the germline V gene. The CDR3 consists of 14 residues. J lost 2 bases, V lost 7 bases, and 4 bases had no gene match. Sequenced by immunoSEQ multiplex PCR; TCRdb stores in-frame clones only, minus some. Of about 260,000 clones in the sample, over 70% were seen once. The sample comprised PBMCs or T cells enriched from blood (not recorded which). The receptor was derived from a middle-aged woman who had been exposed to COVID-19. J is TRBJ2-2 and V is TRBV9; 8 bases fit TRBD2. The CDR3 protein is CASHAGGNTGELFF. CDR3 bases: TGTGCCAGCCATGCGGGGGGAAACACCGGGGAGCTGTTTTTT.